The 2 T cell receptor beta chains below come from one sample, sequenced in a study of CD8 T cells in Susac syndrome. Reverse transcription used about 0.45 to 1 ug RNA and random hexamers. TCRdb called the immunoSEQ multiplex PCR reads again in MiXCR, with one record for every CDR3 protein. The sample gives about 150,000 distinct CDR3 sequences, under 95% of which show up once; around 0.079% is in the top ten. The material sequenced was CD4+ T cells from PBMCs. Every receptor here comes from a human donor in good health.

The V and J genes are TRBV18 and TRBJ2-7; the D gene is possibly TRBD1 (6 bases). Deletions cut 5 bases from V and 6 bases from J, with 17 bases between. Germline assignment: CDR1 KGHSH and CDR2 LQKENI. This CDR3 has 14 residues. CDR3 sequence: CASSKGTRPLEQYF. The CDR3 DNA follows: TGTGCCAGCTCAAAAGGGACACGGCCGCTCGAGCAGTACTTC.

J is TRBJ2-7 and V is TRBV11-2; D possibly corresponds to TRBD2 (6 bases). The CDR3 totals 15 residues. From germline, CDR1 is SGHAT and CDR2 FQNNGV. V lost 3 bases, J lost 1 base, and 13 bases lay in between. CDR3 coding DNA: TGTGCCAGCAGCTTGGGACGGGGGATTTCCTACGAGCAGTACTTC. Its translation: CASSLGRGISYEQYF. Combining the CDR3 with reference TRBV11-2 and TRBJ2-7 gives the whole variable domain EAGVAQSPRYKIIEKRQSVAFWCNPISGHATLYWYQQILGQGPKLLIQFQNNGVVDDSQLPKDRFSAERLKGVDSTLKIQPAKLEDSAVYLCASSLGRGISYEQYFGPGTRLTVT.